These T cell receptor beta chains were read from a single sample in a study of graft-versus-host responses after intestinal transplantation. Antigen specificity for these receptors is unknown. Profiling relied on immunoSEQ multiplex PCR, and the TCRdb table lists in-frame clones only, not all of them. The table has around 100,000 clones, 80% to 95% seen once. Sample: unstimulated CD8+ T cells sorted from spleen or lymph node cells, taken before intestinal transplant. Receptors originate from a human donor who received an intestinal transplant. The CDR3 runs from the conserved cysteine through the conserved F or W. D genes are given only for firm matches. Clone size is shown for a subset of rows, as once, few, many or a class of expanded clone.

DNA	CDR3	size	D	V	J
TGTGCCAGCAGCTTGGTGGGCAGAATCACAGATACGCAGTATTTT	CASSLVGRITDTQYF	.	.	TRBV5-4	TRBJ2-3
TGTGCCAGCAGTGGCCTCAAAACGAGCTCCTACAATGAGCAGTTCTTC	CASSGLKTSSYNEQFF	.	.	TRBV2	TRBJ2-1
TGTGCCAGCAGCCCCGGGGAGAGGAACACTGAAGCTTTCTTT	CASSPGERNTEAFF	.	.	TRBV7-9	TRBJ1-1
TGTGCCTGGAGTCAGTTGGGGGTCCCCTACGAGCAGTACTTC	CAWSQLGVPYEQYF	.	.	TRBV30	TRBJ2-7
TGTGCCATCGTAGGGGAGGGAGGCTTGGATACGCAGTATTTT	CAIVGEGGLDTQYF	.	TRBD2	TRBV10-3	TRBJ2-3
TGTGCCAGCAGCTCCCTCAGCGGGGGGAACCCCTACGAGCAGTACTTC	CASSSLSGGNPYEQYF	.	TRBD2	TRBV11-2	TRBJ2-7
TGTGCCAGCAGTACCGACAGGGAGAACACTGAAGCTTTCTTT	CASSTDRENTEAFF	.	TRBD1	TRBV6-5	TRBJ1-1
TGCGCCAGCACCACTCGACCAGGCACAGATACGCAGTATTTT	CASTTRPGTDTQYF	.	.	TRBV4-1	TRBJ2-3
TGTGCCAGCAGCTTACTAGGGGGTGGCACAGATACGCAGTATTTT	CASSLLGGGTDTQYF	.	.	TRBV7-2	TRBJ2-3
TGCGCCAGCAGCTGGACTAGCGGGGGATATAATGAGCAGTTCTTC	CASSWTSGGYNEQFF	.	TRBD2	TRBV5-1	TRBJ2-1
TGTGCCAGCTCCCACGGGCGGACAGGGAATGAAAAACTGTTTTTT	CASSHGRTGNEKLFF	.	TRBD1	TRBV11-3	TRBJ1-4
TGCGCCAGCAGCTTTGGCGGCTCTCTCGGGGCCGGGGAGCTGTTTTTT	CASSFGGSLGAGELFF	once	.	TRBV5-1	TRBJ2-2
TGTGCCAGCAGTGCGGACAGGCATTTTGAACGCTCCTATAATTCACCCCTCCACTTT	CASSADRHFERSYNSPLHF	.	TRBD1	TRBV6-1	TRBJ1-6
TGTGCCAGCAGTTTATGGGACAACACCGGGGAGCTGTTTTTT	CASSLWDNTGELFF	.	.	TRBV27	TRBJ2-2
TGTGCCAGCAGCCCCTCAGGGGGTAGCGGACCCTACGAGCAGTACTTC	CASSPSGGSGPYEQYF	.	.	TRBV9	TRBJ2-7
TGTGCCACCAGCAGATCACGGGGGGTTCGGTCACCCCTCCACTTT	CATSRSRGVRSPLHF	.	.	TRBV15	TRBJ1-6
TGTGCCAGCAGCGTAGGAGGGAACTCCTACGAGCAGTACTTC	CASSVGGNSYEQYF	.	.	TRBV9	TRBJ2-7
TGTGCCAGCAGCTACACCGCCGGGACAGAAAATGAAAAACTGTTTTTT	CASSYTAGTENEKLFF	.	TRBD1	TRBV7-9	TRBJ1-4
TGTGCCAGTAGTCCACAGGGGAGTGAGCAGTTCTTC	CASSPQGSEQFF	.	TRBD1	TRBV19	TRBJ2-1
TGTGCCAGCAGTTACGGCTATGAGCAGTTCTTC	CASSYGYEQFF	few	.	TRBV6-5	TRBJ2-1
TGTGCCACCAGCAGTCCCCAGGGTTCCTATGGCTACACCTTC	CATSSPQGSYGYTF	.	.	TRBV15	TRBJ1-2
TGTGCTAGTGGTTTGGACGGGACAGGGGGCTGGAATGAGCAGTTCTTC	CASGLDGTGGWNEQFF	.	TRBD1	TRBV12-5	TRBJ2-1
TGTGCCAGCAGTGCCCGCCTAGCAGTCTACGAGCAGTACTTC	CASSARLAVYEQYF	.	.	TRBV6-5	TRBJ2-7
TGTGCCAGCAGCCCCCCAGGACAGATCAGGGCTTTCTTT	CASSPPGQIRAFF	.	.	TRBV7-9	TRBJ1-1
TGTGCCAGCAGTCCGACAACTTACGAGCAGTACTTC	CASSPTTYEQYF	.	.	TRBV2	TRBJ2-7
TGTGCTAGTGGTTCCCCGGGACCCCAGGGGTCCACAGATACGCAGTATTTT	CASGSPGPQGSTDTQYF	once	.	TRBV12-5	TRBJ2-3
TGTGCCAGCAAAACGGGTTACACTGAAGCTTTCTTT	CASKTGYTEAFF	.	.	TRBV25-1	TRBJ1-1
TGTGCCAGCAGCTTGGCGCAGGGCGCGAGTCGCACAGATACGCAGTATTTT	CASSLAQGASRTDTQYF	.	.	TRBV5-4	TRBJ2-3
TGTGCCAGCAGCATTTACCCAGCCCATGAGCAGTTCTTC	CASSIYPAHEQFF	once	.	TRBV9	TRBJ2-1
TGTGCCAGCAGACCGGGACAGGGGAACACCGGGGAGCTGTTTTTT	CASRPGQGNTGELFF	.	TRBD1	TRBV27	TRBJ2-2
TGTGCCAGCAGCGTATACAGGGATAGAGGCTACACCTTC	CASSVYRDRGYTF	.	.	TRBV13	TRBJ1-2
TGTGCCACCAGCAGCACGGACACGACCCCCAATGGCTACACCTTC	CATSSTDTTPNGYTF	.	.	TRBV15	TRBJ1-2
TGTGCCAGCAATCAGGGGTTACTAGTAGCTTTCTTT	CASNQGLLVAFF	once	.	TRBV2	TRBJ1-1
TGCAGTGCTAGGTTCGATGAGCAGTTCTTC	CSARFDEQFF	.	.	TRBV20-1	TRBJ2-1
TGTGCCAGCAGCCCTTGGGACAGGGGAAGGTATGGCTACACCTTC	CASSPWDRGRYGYTF	few	TRBD1	TRBV5-4	TRBJ1-2
TGTGCCAGCAGCTTAGAGTATTCGAACCTCGACGAGCAGTACTTC	CASSLEYSNLDEQYF	.	.	TRBV11-2	TRBJ2-7
TGTGCCAGCAGTCTCCGCCCAGTGGGGGACGAGCAGTACTTC	CASSLRPVGDEQYF	.	.	TRBV6-1	TRBJ2-7
TGTGCCAGCAAATCCCCGACTAGCGGAAGCACAGATACGCAGTATTTT	CASKSPTSGSTDTQYF	.	TRBD2	TRBV19	TRBJ2-3
TGTGCCAGCAGTTACGCGGGGGCCACCGGGGAGCTGTTTTTT	CASSYAGATGELFF	.	.	TRBV6-5	TRBJ2-2
TGCGCCAGCAGGCAGACGTCTAGCGGGACACCAGATACGCAGTATTTT	CASRQTSSGTPDTQYF	.	TRBD2	TRBV4-1	TRBJ2-3
TGTGCCTGGAGTGGGGGGGTTTACAATGAGCAGTTCTTC	CAWSGGVYNEQFF	.	.	TRBV30	TRBJ2-1
TGTGCCAGCAGCGCCCTAGGCGGACACAATGAGCAGTTCTTC	CASSALGGHNEQFF	.	.	TRBV9	TRBJ2-1
TGTGCCAGCAGCTCCACTCATAATCCAGCTTTCTTT	CASSSTHNPAFF	few	.	TRBV7-9	TRBJ1-1
TGTGCCAGCAGCTTAGGGACGAACACCGGGGAGCTGTTTTTT	CASSLGTNTGELFF	few	.	TRBV7-9	TRBJ2-2
TGTGCCAGCAGCTTCGGAGCGGACCCCTACGAGCAGTACTTC	CASSFGADPYEQYF	.	.	TRBV13	TRBJ2-7
TGTGCCAGCAGTTACTCGGTGGGAAACATTCAGTACTTC	CASSYSVGNIQYF	.	.	TRBV6-5	TRBJ2-4
TGTGCCAGCAGCGTAGGGTTGGACAGCGGGAATGAAAAACTGTTTTTT	CASSVGLDSGNEKLFF	.	.	TRBV9	TRBJ1-4
TGTGCCAGCAGTGAAGCAAGGGACGAAGCTTTCTTT	CASSEARDEAFF	.	.	TRBV6-1	TRBJ1-1
TGCGCCAGCAGCGTCCTGGGGCCCGTCAATGAGCAGTTCTTC	CASSVLGPVNEQFF	.	.	TRBV5-1	TRBJ2-1
TGTGCCAGCAGCCTCAGGGGGGAGGGCACAGATACGCAGTATTTT	CASSLRGEGTDTQYF	.	.	TRBV5-6	TRBJ2-3
TGTGCCAGCACCCCTAGCCCCCGCCGCGAGCAGTACTTC	CASTPSPRREQYF	.	.	TRBV27	TRBJ2-7
TGTGCCAGTTCCTCACAGGGATGGGAGCAGTTCTTC	CASSSQGWEQFF	.	.	TRBV19	TRBJ2-1
TGTGCCAGCAGCCCCCTCCCGACTAGCGGGGGCCAAGAGACCCAGTACTTC	CASSPLPTSGGQETQYF	.	TRBD2	TRBV7-6	TRBJ2-5
TGTGCCAGCAGCTTAGATCCCAACTCTGGAAACACCATATATTTT	CASSLDPNSGNTIYF	.	.	TRBV7-8	TRBJ1-3
TGTGCCAGCAGCTTGGACCCAGGCCGGAATTCACCCCTCCACTTT	CASSLDPGRNSPLHF	once	.	TRBV5-8	TRBJ1-6
TGTGCCAGCAGTGAAGTAAGTGCGGGACACTATGGCTACACCTTC	CASSEVSAGHYGYTF	.	.	TRBV2	TRBJ1-2
TGTGCCGGCATCCAGACAGGTGTTCGAGAGACCCAGTACTTC	CAGIQTGVRETQYF	.	.	TRBV19	TRBJ2-5
TGCGCCAGCAGCCAAGAGTTCCTGGGCGGGGCGAACAATGAGCAGTTCTTC	CASSQEFLGGANNEQFF	.	.	TRBV4-1	TRBJ2-1
TGCGCCAGCAGTGGCGAAACAGAGGAGTATCAGCCCCAGCATTTT	CASSGETEEYQPQHF	.	.	TRBV10-2	TRBJ1-5
TGTGCCAGTAGGGGGGACAGTTACACCGGGGAGCTGTTTTTT	CASRGDSYTGELFF	.	TRBD1	TRBV19	TRBJ2-2